This T cell receptor (beta chain) was sequenced during a study of OX40 agonist ivuxolimab in advanced cancers. Turning to the overall study: Ivuxolimab, which targeted the costimulatory receptor OX40 (CD134), was an agonistic, fully human IgG2 monoclonal antibody. Of the roughly 50 dose-escalation patients, hepatocellular carcinoma was present in approximately 20, melanoma in approximately 15, renal cell carcinoma in 9 and head and neck cancer in 9. The point of sequencing TCRbeta in the periphery was to test whether ivuxolimab changed TCR sequence diversity and drove clonal T-cell expansion. Prior anti-PD-1, anti-PD-L1 or anti-CTLA-4 therapy was permitted, and checkpoint inhibitors had been received by approximately 39% of dose-escalation patients. The paper reports the monotherapy dose-escalation portion (N of about 50 patients) of the phase I ivuxolimab trial. The dose-escalation cohort was 82.7% male with a mean age of approximately 59 years, ranging from roughly 23 to 85. Partial responses occurred in three dose-escalation patients: two with cutaneous melanoma and one with hepatocellular carcinoma. Intravenous ivuxolimab was administered to patients every 2 weeks at six dose levels: 0.01, 0.1, 0.3, 1.5, 3 and 10 mg/kg. Broad study findings and their caveats: Which antigens the clonally expanded peripheral T cells were specific for was not determined. Clonal expansion of both CD4+ and CD8+ blood T cells was observed from baseline to week 6 at doses 0.1 to 3.0 mg/kg. Partial responders in the 0.1-3.0 mg/kg groups had among the lowest normalized peripheral clonal expansion, especially among CD8+ T cells. After ivuxolimab, CD8+ T cells had more expanded clones than CD4+ T cells on average. Low levels of normalized T-cell clonal expansion were also seen in some patients who did not respond.

For sequencing of the TCRbeta CDR3 region, genomic DNA was extracted from the sorted cells. The immunoSEQ Assay was used for sequencing of TCRbeta CDR3 regions. The table comes from immuneACCESS by way of TCRdb, which keeps in-frame sequences with V and J called. Part of the clones is missing from these tables; in studies checked, under half for an unresolved V gene and the rest for unknown reasons. Present in this sample are about 36,000 clones, over 75% of which were seen just once. The top ten hold roughly 23% of the sample. Trimming costs V 2 bases and J 0 bases, and their ends lie 5 bases apart. CDR3 length: 13 amino acids, cysteine to phenylalanine. The DNA shown is the 39-base CDR3, in frame from base 1. The germline V gene (reference sequence) supplies CDR1 MNHNY and CDR2 SVGAGI. Of note for this clone: The antigen it binds to is not known. Base qualities are missing; no much larger clone stands one base away.

The trial excluded patients who had a history of autoimmune disease or who were on systemic immunosuppression. In every dose cohort, peripheral blood was drawn for TCR sequencing at baseline, cycle 4 day 1, and cycle 7 day 1. Samples were obtained from an open-label, multicenter, first-in-human phase I dose-escalation trial of ivuxolimab. Adults with locally advanced or metastatic head and neck squamous cell, hepatocellular, melanoma or renal cell carcinoma were enrolled in the trial. Before TCR sequencing, CD4+ and CD8+ T cells were separately sorted from peripheral blood. This receptor was obtained from an adult with an advanced solid tumor such as melanoma, head and neck, liver or kidney cancer. Recombination connected TRBV6-6 to TRBJ2-7, with no confident D gene call. The source material was CD4+ or CD8+ T cells sorted from blood, sampled in a trial of the OX40 agonist ivuxolimab. CDR3 region: CASSYRASYEQYF. Read as DNA, the sequence is TGTGCCAGCAGTTACCGTGCCTCCTACGAGCAGTACTTC.